This paragraph reports one T cell receptor beta chain. Its target is unknown. Germline CDR1 SQVTM, CDR2 ANQGSEA. V was trimmed by 7 bases and J by 0 bases, leaving 18 bases between them. The CDR3 is 16 residues long. Data came from immunoSEQ multiplex PCR; TCRdb stores just in-frame clones and leaves some out. The table records about 44,000 clones, approximately 80% of them present only once. The data are from a study of radiotherapy plus CTLA-4 blockade in lung cancer. Findings and limits, study-wide: Interferon-beta and early blood T cell clone dynamics reportedly predicted response best.

The starting material was peripheral blood, obtained from a patient treated with radiotherapy plus ipilimumab. The gene calls are TRBV29-1 and TRBJ1-4; a possible D gene is TRBD1 (5 bases). This sequence originates from a human donor with non-small cell lung cancer whose response to radiotherapy plus ipilimumab could not be evaluated. This CDR3 is CSGLGGVGATNEKLFF. Here the CDR3 DNA reads TGCAGCGGCCTGGGTGGGGTAGGGGCAACTAATGAAAAACTGTTTTTT.